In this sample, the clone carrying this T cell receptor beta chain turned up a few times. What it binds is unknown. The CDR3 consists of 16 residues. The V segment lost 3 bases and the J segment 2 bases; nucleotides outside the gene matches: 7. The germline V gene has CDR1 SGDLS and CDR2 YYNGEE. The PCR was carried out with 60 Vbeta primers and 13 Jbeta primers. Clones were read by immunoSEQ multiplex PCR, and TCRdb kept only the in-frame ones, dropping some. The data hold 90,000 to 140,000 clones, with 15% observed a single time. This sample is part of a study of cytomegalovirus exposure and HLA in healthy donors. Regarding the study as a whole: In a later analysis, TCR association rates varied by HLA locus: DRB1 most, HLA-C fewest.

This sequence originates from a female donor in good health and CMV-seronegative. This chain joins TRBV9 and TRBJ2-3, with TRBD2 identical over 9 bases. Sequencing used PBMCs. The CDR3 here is CASSEGLAPLTDTQYF. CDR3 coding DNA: TGTGCCAGCAGCGAGGGACTAGCCCCGCTCACAGATACGCAGTATTTT.